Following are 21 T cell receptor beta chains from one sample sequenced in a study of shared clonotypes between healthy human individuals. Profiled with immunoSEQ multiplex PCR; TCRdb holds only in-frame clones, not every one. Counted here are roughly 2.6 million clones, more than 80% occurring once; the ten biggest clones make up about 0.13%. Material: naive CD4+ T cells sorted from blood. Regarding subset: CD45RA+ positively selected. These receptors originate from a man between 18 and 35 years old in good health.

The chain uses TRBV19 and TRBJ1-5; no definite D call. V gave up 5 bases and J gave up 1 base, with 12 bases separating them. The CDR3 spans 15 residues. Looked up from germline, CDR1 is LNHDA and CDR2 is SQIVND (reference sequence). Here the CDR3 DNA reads TGTGCCAGTAGTTATGACGCAGCAAGCAATCAGCCCCAGCATTTT. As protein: CASSYDAASNQPQHF. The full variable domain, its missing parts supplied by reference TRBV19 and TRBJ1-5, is DGGITQSPKYLFRKEGQNVTLSCEQNLNHDAMYWYRQDPGQGLRLIYYSQIVNDFQKGDIAEGYSVSREKKESFPLTVTSAQKNPTAFYLCASSYDAASNQPQHFGDGTRLSIL.

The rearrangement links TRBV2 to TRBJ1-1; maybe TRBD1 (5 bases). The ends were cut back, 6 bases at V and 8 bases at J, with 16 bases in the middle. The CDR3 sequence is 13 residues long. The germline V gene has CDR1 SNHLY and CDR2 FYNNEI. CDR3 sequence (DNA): TGTGCCAGCAGAACCGACAGTAATTTCGAAGCTTTCTTT. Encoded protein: CASRTDSNFEAFF.

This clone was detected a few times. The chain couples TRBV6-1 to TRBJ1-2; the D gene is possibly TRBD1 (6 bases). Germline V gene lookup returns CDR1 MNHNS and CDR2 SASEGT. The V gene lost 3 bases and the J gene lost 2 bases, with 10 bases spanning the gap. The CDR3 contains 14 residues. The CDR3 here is CASSDNQGNYGYTF. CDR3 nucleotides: TGTGCCAGCAGTGATAATCAGGGGAACTATGGCTACACCTTC.

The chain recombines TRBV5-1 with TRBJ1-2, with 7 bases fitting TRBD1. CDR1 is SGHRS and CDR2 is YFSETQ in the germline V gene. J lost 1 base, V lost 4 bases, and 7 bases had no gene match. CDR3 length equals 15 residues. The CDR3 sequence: CASSPGTAFNYGYTF. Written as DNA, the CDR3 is TGCGCCAGCAGCCCCGGGACAGCTTTTAACTATGGCTACACCTTC.

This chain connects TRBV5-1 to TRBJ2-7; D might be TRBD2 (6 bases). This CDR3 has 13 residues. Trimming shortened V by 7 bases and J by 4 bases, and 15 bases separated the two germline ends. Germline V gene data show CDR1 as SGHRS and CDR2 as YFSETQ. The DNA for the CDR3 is TGCGCCAGCGCGGGGTCTGGGGGGTACGAGCAGTACTTC. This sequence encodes CASAGSGGYEQYF.

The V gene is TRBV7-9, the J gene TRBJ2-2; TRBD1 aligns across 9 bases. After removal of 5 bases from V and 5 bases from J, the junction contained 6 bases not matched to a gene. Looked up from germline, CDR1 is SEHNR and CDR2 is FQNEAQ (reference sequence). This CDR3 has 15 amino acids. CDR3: CASSTGTGLTGELFF. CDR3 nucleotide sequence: TGTGCCAGCAGCACCGGGACAGGGTTAACCGGGGAGCTGTTTTTT.

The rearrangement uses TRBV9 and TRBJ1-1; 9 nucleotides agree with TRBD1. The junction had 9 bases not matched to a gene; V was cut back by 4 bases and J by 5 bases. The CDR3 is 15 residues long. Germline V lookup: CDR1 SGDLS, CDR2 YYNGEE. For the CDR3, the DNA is TGTGCCAGCAGCCCTTCGACAGGGGGAAGGACTGAAGCTTTCTTT. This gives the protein CASSPSTGGRTEAFF.

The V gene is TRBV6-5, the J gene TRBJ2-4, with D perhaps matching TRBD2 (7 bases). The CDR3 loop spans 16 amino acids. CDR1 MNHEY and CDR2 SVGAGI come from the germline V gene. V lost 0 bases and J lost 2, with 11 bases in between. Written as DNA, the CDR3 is TGTGCCAGCAGTTACTCGTGGGGGGGCTCCAAAAACATTCAGTACTTC. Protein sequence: CASSYSWGGSKNIQYF.

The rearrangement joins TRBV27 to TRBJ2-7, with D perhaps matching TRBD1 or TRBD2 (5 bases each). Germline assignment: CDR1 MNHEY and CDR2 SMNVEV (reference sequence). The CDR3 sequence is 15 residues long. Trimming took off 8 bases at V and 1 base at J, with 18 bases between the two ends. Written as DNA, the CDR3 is TGTGCCAGCGGTACCGGGACCTCAATATCCTACGAGCAGTACTTC. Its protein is CASGTGTSISYEQYF.

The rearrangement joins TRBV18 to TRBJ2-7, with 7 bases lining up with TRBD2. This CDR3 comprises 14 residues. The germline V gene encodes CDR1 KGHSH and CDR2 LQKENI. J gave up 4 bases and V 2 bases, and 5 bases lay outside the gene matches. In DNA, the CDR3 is TGTGCCAGCTCACCAGGGCGGGAGTCTTACGAGCAGTACTTC. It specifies CASSPGRESYEQYF.

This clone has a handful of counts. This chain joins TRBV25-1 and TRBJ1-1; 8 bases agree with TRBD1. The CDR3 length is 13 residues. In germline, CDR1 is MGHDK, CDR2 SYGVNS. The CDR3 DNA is TGTGCGGTACAGGGGGTAGGGAACACTGAAGCTTTCTTT. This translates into CAVQGVGNTEAFF.

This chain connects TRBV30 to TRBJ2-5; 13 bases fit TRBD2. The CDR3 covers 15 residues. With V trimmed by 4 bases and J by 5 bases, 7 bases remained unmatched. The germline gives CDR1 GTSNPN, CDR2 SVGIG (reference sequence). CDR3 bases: TGTGCCTGGACCCGGACTAGCGGGAGCGGCGAGACCCAGTACTTC. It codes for CAWTRTSGSGETQYF.

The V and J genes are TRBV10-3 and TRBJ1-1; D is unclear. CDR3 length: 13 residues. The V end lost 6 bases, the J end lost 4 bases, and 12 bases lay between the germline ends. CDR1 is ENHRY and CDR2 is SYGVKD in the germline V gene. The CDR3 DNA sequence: TGTGCCATCAGCCTTATGACCGGCACTGAAGCTTTCTTT. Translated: CAISLMTGTEAFF.

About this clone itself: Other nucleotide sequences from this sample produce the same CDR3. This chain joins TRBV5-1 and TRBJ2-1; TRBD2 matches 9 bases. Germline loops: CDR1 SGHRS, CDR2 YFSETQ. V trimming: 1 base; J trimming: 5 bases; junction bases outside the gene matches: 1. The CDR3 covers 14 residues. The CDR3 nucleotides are TGCGCCAGCAGCTTGCTAGCGGGGAACAATGAGCAGTTCTTC. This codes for CASSLLAGNNEQFF.

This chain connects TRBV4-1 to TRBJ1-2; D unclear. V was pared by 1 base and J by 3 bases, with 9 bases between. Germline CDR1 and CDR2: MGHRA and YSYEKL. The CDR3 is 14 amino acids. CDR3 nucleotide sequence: TGCGCCAGCAGCCAAGGCGGCAGTTACTATGGCTACACCTTC. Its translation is CASSQGGSYYGYTF.

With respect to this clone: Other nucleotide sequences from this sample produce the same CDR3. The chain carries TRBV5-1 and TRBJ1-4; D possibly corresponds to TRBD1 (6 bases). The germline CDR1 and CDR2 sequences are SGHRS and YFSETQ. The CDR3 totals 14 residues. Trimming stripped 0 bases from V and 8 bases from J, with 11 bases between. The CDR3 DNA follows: TGCGCCAGCAGCTTGGCAGGGGTAGGGGAAAAACTGTTTTTT. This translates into CASSLAGVGEKLFF.

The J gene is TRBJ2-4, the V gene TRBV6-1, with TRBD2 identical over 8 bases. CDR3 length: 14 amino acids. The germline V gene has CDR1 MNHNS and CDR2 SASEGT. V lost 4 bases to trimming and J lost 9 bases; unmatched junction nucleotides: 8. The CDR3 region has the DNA TGTGCCAGCAGTGGTCGGGGGGGGGCGGGCATTCAGTACTTC. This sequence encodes CASSGRGGAGIQYF.

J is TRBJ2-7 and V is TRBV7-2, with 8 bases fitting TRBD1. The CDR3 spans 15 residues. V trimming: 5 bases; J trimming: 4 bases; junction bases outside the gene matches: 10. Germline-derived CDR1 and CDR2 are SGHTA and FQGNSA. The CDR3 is CASSPGDRPKYEQYF. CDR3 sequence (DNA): TGTGCCAGCAGCCCAGGGGACAGGCCAAAATACGAGCAGTACTTC.

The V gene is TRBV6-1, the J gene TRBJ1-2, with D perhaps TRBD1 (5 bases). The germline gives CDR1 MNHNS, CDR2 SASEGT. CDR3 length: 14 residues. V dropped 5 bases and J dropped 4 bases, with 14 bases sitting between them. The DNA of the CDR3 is TGTGCCAGCAGTCCAGACAGCCTTGGCTATGGCTACACCTTC. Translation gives CASSPDSLGYGYTF.

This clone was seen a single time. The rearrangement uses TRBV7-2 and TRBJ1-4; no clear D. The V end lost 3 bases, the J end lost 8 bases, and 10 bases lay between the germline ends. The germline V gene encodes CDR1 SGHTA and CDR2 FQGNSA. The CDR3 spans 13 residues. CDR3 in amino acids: CASSFRGYEKLFF. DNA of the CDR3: TGTGCCAGCAGCTTCCGAGGGTACGAAAAACTGTTTTTT.

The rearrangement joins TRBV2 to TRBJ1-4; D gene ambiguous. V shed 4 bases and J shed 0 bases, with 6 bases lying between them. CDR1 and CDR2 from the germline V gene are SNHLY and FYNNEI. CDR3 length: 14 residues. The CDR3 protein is CASSARATNEKLFF. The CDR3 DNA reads TGTGCCAGCAGTGCCCGTGCAACTAATGAAAAACTGTTTTTT.